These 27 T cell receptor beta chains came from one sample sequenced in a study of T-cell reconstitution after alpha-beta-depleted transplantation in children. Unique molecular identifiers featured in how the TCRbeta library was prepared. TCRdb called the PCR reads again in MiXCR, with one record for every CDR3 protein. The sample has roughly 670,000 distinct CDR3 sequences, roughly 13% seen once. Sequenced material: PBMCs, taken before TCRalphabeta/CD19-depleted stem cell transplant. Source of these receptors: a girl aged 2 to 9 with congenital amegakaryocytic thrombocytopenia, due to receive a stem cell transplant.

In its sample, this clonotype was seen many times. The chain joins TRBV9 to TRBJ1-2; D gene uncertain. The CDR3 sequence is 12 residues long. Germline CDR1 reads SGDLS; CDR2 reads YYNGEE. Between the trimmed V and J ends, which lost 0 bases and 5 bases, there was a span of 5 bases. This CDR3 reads CASSVDEYGYTF. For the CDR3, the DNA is TGTGCCAGCAGCGTAGACGAGTATGGCTACACCTTC.

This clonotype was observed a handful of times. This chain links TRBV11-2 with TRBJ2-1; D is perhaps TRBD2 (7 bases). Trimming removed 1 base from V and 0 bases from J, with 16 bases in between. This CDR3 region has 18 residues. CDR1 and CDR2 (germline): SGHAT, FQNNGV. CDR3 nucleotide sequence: TGTGCCAGCAGCTTAGTGGGGGGGCGTAGGAGCTCCTACAATGAGCAGTTCTTC. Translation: CASSLVGGRRSSYNEQFF.

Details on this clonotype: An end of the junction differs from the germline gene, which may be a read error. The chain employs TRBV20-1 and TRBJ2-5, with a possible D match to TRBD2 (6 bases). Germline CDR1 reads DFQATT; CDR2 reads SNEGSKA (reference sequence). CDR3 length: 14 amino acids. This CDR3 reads CSARGTPLRETRYF. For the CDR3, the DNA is TGCAGTGCTAGGGGGACTCCTCTGAGAGAGACCCGGTACTTC.

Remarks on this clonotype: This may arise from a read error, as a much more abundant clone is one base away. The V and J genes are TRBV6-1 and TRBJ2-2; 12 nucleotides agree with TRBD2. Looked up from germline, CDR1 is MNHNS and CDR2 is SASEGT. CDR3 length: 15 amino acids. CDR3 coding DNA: TGTGCCAGCAGGGAGACTAGCGGGAGTTCCGGGGAGCTGTATTTT. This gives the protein CASRETSGSSGELYF.

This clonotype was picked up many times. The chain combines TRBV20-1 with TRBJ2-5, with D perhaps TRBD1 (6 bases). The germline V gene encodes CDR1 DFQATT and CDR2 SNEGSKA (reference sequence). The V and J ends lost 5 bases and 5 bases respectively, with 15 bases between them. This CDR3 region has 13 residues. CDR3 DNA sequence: TGCAGTGCTGTAACCGGGACAATGGAGACCCAGTACTTC. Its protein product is CSAVTGTMETQYF.

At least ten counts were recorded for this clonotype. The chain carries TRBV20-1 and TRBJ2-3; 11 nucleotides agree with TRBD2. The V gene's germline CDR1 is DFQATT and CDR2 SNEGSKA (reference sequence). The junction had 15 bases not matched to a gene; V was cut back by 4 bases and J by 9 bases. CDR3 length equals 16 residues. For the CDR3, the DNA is TGCAGTGCTACAAAAACTAGCGGGAGCGGGGGAAGGACGCAGTATTTT. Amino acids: CSATKTSGSGGRTQYF.

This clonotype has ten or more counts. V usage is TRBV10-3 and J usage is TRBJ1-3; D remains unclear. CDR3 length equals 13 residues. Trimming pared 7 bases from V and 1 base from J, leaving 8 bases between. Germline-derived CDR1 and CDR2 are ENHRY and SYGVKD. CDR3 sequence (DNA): TGTGCCATCAAAAAGGAGTCTGGAAACACCATATATTTT. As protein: CAIKKESGNTIYF.

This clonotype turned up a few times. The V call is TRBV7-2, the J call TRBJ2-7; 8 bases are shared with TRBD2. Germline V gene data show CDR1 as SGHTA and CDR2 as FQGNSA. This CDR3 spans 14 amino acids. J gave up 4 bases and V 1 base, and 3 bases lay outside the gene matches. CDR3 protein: CASSLGGGKYEQYF. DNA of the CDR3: TGTGCCAGCAGCTTAGGCGGGGGGAAGTACGAGCAGTACTTC.

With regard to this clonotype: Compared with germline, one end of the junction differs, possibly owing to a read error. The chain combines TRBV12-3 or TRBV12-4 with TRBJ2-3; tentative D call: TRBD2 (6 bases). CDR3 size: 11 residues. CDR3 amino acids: CASRTGDTEYF. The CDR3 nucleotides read TGTGCCAGCAGGACGGGAGATACGGAGTATTTT.

CDR3 nucleotides: TGTGCCTGGAGTGTACCATCCTCGGAGACTCGACAGCAGTACTTC. It is translated as CAWSVPSSETRQQYF. The rearrangement links TRBV30 to TRBJ2-7, with D unresolved. The CDR3 sequence is 15 residues long. Per germline, CDR1 GTSNPN and CDR2 SVGIG (reference sequence). V lost 0 bases and J 8 bases, leaving 20 bases between the germline ends.

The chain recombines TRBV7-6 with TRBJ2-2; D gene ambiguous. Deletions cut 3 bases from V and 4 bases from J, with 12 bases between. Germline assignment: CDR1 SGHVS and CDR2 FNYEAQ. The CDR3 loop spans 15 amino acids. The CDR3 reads CASSFVSIRTGELFF. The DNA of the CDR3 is TGTGCCAGCAGCTTTGTGTCGATACGCACCGGGGAGCTGTTTTTT.

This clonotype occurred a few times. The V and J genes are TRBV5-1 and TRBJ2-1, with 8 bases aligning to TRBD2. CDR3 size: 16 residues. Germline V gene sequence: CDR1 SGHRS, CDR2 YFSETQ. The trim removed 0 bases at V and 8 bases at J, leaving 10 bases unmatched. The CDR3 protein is CASSLEPGGPSDEQFF. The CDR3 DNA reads TGCGCCAGCAGCTTGGAACCGGGAGGGCCTTCGGATGAGCAGTTCTTC.

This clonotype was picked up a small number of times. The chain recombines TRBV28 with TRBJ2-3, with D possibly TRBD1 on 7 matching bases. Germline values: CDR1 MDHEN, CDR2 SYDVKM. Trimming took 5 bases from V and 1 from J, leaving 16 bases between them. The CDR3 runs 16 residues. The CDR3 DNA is TGTGCCAGCAGTCTCCGGGGGACAGCTCGCACAGATACGCAGTATTTT. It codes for CASSLRGTARTDTQYF.

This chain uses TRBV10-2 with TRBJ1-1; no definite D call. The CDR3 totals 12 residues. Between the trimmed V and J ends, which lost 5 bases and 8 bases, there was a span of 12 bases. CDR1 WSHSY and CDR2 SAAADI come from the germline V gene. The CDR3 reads CASSLVISEAFF. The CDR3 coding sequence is TGCGCCAGCAGTTTGGTCATATCGGAAGCTTTCTTT.

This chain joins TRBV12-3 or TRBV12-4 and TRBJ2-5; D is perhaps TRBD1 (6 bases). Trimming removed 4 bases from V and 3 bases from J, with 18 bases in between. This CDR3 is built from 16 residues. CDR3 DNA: TGTGCCAGCAGTTCCAGACCAGGGGTTCGGAAAGAGACCCAGTACTTC. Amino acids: CASSSRPGVRKETQYF.

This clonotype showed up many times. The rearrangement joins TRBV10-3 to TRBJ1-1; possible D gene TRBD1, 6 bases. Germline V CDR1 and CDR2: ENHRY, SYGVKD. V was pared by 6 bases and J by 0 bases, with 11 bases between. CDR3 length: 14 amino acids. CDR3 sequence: CAIRPGALNTEAFF. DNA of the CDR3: TGTGCCATCAGGCCAGGGGCTCTGAACACTGAAGCTTTCTTT.

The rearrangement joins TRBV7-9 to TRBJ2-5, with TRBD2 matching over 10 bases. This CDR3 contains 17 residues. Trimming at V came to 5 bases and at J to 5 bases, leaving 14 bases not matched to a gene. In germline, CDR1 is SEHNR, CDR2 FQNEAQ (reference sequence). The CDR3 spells CASSPHALAGVKETQYF. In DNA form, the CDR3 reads TGTGCCAGCAGCCCTCATGCCCTAGCGGGAGTAAAGGAGACCCAGTACTTC.

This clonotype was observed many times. CDR3 nucleotide sequence: TGTGCCAGCAGCCCGAGTCATCGGGTAGGCACCTTATACGAGCAGTACTTC. Protein product: CASSPSHRVGTLYEQYF. The chain recombines TRBV7-9 with TRBJ2-7, with D unresolved. Looked up from germline, CDR1 is SEHNR and CDR2 is FQNEAQ (reference sequence). V shed 5 bases and J shed 4 bases, with 24 bases lying between them. This CDR3 is built from 17 residues.

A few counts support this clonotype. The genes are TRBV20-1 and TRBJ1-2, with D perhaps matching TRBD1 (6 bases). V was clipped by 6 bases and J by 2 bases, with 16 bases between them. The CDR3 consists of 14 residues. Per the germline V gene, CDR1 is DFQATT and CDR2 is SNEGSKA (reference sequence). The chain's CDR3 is CSATLGQANYGYTF. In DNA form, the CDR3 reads TGCAGTGCCACCTTGGGACAAGCCAACTATGGCTACACCTTC.

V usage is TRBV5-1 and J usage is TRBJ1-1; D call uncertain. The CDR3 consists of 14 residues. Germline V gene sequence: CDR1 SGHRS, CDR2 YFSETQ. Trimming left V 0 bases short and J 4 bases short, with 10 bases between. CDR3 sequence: CASSLAAVGTEAFF. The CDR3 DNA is TGCGCCAGCAGCTTGGCTGCGGTTGGCACTGAAGCTTTCTTT.

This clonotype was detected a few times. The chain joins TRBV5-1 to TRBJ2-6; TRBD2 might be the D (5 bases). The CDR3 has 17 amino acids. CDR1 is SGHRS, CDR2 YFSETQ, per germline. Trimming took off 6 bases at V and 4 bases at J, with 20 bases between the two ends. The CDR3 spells CASTQVGLSSGANVLTF. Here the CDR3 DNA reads TGCGCCAGCACCCAGGTTGGACTTTCATCCGGGGCCAACGTCCTGACTTTC.

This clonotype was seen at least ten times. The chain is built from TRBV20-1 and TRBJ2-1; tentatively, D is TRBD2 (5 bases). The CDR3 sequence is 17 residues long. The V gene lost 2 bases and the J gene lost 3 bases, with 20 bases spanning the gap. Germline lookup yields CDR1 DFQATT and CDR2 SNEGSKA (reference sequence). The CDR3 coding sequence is TGCAGTGCTAGAAGCTCCAAATTAGGCGGGTTCTACAATGAGCAGTTCTTC. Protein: CSARSSKLGGFYNEQFF.

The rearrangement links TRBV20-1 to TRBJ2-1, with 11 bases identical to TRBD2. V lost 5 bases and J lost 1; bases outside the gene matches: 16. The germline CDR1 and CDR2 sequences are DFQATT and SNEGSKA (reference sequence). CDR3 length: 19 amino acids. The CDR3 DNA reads TGCAGTGCTTATGCCCCGGGCCTAGCGGGAGGCCCATCCTACAATGAGCAGTTCTTC. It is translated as CSAYAPGLAGGPSYNEQFF.

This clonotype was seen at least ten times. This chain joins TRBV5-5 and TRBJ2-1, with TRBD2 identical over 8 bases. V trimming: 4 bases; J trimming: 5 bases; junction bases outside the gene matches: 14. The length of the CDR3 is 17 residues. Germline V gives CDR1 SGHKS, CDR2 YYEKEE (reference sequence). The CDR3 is CASSTAGITSGDNEQFF. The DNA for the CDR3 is TGTGCCAGCAGCACAGCAGGGATAACTAGCGGAGACAATGAGCAGTTCTTC.

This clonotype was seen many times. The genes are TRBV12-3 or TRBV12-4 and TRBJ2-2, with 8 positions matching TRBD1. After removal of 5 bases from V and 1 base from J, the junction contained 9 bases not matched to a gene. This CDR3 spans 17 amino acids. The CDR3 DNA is TGTGCCAGCAGTCCCCGGACAGGGACGCTGAACACCGGGGAGCTGTTTTTT. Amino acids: CASSPRTGTLNTGELFF.

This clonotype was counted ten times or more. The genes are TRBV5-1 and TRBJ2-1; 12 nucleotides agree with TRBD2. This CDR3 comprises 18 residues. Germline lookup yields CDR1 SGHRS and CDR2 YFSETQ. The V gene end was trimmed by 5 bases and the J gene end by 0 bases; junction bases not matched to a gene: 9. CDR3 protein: CASRGLAGGGSSYNEQFF. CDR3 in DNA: TGCGCCAGCAGAGGGCTAGCGGGAGGGGGAAGCTCCTACAATGAGCAGTTCTTC.

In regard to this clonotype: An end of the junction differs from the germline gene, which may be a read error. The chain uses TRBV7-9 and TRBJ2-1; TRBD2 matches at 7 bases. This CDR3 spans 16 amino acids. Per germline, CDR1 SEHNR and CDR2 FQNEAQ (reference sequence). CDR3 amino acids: CASSLEVTSSSNEQFF. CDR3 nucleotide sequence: TGTGCCAGCAGCTTAGAAGTGACTAGCTCCTCCAATGAGCAGTTCTTC.